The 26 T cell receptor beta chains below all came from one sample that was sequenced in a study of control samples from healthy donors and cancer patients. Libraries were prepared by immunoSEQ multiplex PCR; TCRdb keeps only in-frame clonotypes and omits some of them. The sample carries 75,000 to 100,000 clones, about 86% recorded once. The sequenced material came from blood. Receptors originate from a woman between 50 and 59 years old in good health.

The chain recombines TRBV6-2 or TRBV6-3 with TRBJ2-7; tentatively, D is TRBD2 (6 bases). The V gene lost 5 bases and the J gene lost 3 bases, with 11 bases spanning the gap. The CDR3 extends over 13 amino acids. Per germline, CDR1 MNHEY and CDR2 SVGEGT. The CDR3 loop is CASSRDSHYEQYF. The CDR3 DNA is TGTGCCAGCAGTAGGGACTCGCACTACGAGCAGTACTTC.

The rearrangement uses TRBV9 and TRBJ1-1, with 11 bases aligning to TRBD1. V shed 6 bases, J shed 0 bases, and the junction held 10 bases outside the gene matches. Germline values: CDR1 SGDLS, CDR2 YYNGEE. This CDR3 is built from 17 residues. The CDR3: CASTRTGGGYMNTEAFF. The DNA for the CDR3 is TGTGCCAGCACCAGGACAGGGGGCGGATATATGAACACTGAAGCTTTCTTT.

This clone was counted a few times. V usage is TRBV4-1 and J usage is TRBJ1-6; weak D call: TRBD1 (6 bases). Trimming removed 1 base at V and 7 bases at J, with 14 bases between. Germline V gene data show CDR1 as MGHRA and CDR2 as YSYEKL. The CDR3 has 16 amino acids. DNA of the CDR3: TGCGCCAGCAGCCAAGCAGGGGCGCCCTGGAATTCACCCCTCCACTTT. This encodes CASSQAGAPWNSPLHF.

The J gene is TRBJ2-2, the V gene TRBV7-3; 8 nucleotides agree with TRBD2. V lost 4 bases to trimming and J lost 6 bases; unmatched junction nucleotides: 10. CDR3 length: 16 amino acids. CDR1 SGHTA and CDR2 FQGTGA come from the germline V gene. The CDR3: CASSYTTSAASGELFF. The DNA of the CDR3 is TGTGCCAGCAGCTATACGACTAGCGCGGCTTCCGGGGAGCTGTTTTTT.

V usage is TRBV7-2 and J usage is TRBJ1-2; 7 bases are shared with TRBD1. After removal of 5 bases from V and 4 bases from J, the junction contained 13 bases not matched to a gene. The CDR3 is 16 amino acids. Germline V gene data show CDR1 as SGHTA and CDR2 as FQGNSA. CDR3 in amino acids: CASSAPWGRGGYGYTF. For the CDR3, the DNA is TGTGCCAGCAGCGCCCCATGGGGCAGGGGGGGCTATGGCTACACCTTC.

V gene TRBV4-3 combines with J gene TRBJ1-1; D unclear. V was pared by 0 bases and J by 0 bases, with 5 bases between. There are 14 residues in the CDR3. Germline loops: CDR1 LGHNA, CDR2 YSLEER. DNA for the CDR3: TGCGCCAGCAGCCAAGATCCCCTGAACACTGAAGCTTTCTTT. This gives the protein CASSQDPLNTEAFF.

The CDR3 protein is CASSPTNSPLHF. The CDR3 DNA is TGTGCCAGCAGTCCCACGAATTCACCCCTCCACTTT. This rearrangement joins TRBV12-3 or TRBV12-4 to TRBJ1-6; D unresolved. CDR3 length: 12 amino acids. V was pared by 5 bases and J by 7 bases, with 6 bases between.

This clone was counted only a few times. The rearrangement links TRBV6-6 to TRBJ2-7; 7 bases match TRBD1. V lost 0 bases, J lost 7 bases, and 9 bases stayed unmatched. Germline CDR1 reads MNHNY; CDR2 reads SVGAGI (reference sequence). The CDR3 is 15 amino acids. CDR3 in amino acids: CASSYSRDSNGEQYF. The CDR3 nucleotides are TGTGCCAGCAGTTACTCGAGGGACAGCAATGGAGAGCAGTACTTC.

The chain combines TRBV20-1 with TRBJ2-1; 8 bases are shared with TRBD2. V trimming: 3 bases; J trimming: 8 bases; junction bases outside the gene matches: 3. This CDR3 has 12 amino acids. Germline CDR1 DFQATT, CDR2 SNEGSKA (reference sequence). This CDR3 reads CSASTSGHEQFF. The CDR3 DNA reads TGCAGTGCTAGTACTAGCGGTCATGAGCAGTTCTTC.

The CDR3 loop reads CASSQAGLNTEAFF. For the CDR3, the DNA is TGCGCCAGCAGTCAGGCAGGCTTGAACACTGAAGCTTTCTTT. The rearrangement joins TRBV23-1 to TRBJ1-1; D unclear. TRBV23-1 belongs to the ORF category, with a function that is uncertain. V lost 3 bases and J lost 0, with 8 bases in between. This CDR3 spans 14 amino acids.

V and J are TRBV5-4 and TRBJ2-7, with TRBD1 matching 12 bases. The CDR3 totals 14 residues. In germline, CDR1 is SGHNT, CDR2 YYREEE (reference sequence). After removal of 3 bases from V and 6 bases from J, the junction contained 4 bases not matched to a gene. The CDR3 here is CASSSRDRGLEQYF. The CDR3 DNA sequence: TGTGCCAGCAGCTCACGGGACAGGGGGCTCGAGCAGTACTTC.

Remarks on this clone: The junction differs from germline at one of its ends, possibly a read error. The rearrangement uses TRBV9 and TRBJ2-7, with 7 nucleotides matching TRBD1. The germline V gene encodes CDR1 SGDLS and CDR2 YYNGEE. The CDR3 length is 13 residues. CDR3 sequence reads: CASSPKQFGTVNF. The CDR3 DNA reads TGTGCCAGCAGCCCTAAGCAATTCGGGACAGTAAACTTC.

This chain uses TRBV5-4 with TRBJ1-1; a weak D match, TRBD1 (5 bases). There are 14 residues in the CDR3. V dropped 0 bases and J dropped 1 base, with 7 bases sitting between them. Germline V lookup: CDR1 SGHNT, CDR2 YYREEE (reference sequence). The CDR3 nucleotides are TGTGCCAGCAGCTTGGATGGGGGGAACACTGAAGCTTTCTTT. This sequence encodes CASSLDGGNTEAFF.

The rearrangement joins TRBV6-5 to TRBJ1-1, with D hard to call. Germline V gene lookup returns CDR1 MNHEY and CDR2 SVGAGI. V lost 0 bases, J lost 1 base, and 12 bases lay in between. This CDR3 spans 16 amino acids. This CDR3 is CASSYSSSTGNTEAFF. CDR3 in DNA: TGTGCCAGCAGTTACTCCTCTTCGACCGGGAACACTGAAGCTTTCTTT.

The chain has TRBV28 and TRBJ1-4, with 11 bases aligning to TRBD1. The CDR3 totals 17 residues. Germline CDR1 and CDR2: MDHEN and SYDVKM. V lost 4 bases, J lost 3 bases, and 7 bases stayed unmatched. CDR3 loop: CASSSWTGGSSNEKLFF. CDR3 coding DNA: TGTGCCAGCAGTTCGTGGACAGGGGGCTCATCTAATGAAAAACTGTTTTTT.

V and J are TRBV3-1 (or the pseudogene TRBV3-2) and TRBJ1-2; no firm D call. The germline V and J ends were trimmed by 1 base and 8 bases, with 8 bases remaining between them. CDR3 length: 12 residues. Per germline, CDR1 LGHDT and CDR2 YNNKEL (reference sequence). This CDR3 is CASSQASVGYTF. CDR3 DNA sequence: TGTGCCAGCAGCCAAGCGTCGGTGGGCTACACCTTC.

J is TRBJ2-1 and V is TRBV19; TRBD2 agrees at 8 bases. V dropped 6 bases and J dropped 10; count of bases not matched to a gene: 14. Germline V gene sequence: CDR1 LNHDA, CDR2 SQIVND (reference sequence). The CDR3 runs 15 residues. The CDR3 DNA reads TGTGCCAGTAGGGCGCCGGGAGGGGAGGCGAGGGAGCAGTTCTTC. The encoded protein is CASRAPGGEAREQFF.

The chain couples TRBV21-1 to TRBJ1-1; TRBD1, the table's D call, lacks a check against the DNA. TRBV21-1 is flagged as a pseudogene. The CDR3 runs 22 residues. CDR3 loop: CASGVSRDRVFPRRSPNTEAFF. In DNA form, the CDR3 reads TGTGCCAGCGGAGTTTCCCGGGACAGGGTTTTCCCAAGACGGAGTCCGAACACTGAAGCTTTCTTT.

The CDR3: CASSFDPRGQPQHF. The CDR3 nucleotides read TGTGCCAGCAGCTTCGATCCTCGAGGTCAGCCCCAGCATTTT. J is TRBJ1-5 and V is TRBV7-2, with D hard to call. V was cut by 3 bases and J by 6 bases, with 12 bases left in between. Germline CDR1 is SGHTA and CDR2 is FQGNSA. The CDR3 has 14 amino acids. Variable domain in full (rest from reference TRBV7-2 and TRBJ1-5): GAGVSQSPSNKVTEKGKDVELRCDPISGHTALYWYRQSLGQGLEFLIYFQGNSAPDKSGLPSDRFSAERTGGSVSTLTIQRTQQEDSAVYLCASSFDPRGQPQHFGDGTRLSIL.

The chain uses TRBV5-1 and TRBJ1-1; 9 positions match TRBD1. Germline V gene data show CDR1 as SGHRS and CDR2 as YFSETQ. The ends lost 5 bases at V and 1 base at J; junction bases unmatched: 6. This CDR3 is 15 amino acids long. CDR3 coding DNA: TGCGCCAGCAGGCGCTTACAGGGGGCGAACACTGAAGCTTTCTTT. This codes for CASRRLQGANTEAFF.

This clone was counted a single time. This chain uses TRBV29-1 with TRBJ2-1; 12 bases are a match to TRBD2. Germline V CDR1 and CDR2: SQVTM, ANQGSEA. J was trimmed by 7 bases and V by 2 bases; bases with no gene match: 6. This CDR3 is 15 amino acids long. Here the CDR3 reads CSVEPGLAGPNEQFF. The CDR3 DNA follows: TGCAGCGTTGAACCCGGACTAGCGGGGCCAAATGAGCAGTTCTTC.

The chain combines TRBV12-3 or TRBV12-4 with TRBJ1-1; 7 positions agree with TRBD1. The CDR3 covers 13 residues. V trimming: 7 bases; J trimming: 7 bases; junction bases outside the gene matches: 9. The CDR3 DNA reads TGTGCCAGCAACAACAGGGGTAGGGTTGAAGCTTTCTTT. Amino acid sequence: CASNNRGRVEAFF.

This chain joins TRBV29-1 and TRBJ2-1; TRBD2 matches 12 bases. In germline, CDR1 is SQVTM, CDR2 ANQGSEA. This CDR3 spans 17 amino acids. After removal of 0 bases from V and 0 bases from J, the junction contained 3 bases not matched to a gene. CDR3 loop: CSVEDQTSGSSYNEQFF. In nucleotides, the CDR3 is TGCAGCGTTGAAGACCAGACTAGCGGGAGCTCCTACAATGAGCAGTTCTTC.

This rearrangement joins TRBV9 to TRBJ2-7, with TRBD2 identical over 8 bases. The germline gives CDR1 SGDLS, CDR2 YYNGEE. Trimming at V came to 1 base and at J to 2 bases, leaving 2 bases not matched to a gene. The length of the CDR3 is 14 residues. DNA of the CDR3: TGTGCCAGCAGCGTACGAGCGGGAGCCTACGAGCAGTACTTC. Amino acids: CASSVRAGAYEQYF.

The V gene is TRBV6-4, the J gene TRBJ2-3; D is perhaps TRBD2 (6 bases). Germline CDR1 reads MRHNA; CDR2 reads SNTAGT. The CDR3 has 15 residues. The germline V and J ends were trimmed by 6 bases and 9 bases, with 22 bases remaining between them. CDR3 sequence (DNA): TGTGCCAGCAGCCCCTCGGGGGACCCCTTTGAAACGCAGTATTTT. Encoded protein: CASSPSGDPFETQYF.

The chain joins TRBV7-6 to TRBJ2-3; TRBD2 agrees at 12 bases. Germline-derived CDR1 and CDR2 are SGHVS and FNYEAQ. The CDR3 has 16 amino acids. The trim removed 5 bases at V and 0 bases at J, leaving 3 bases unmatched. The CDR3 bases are TGTGCCAGCAGCGCAGGGACTAGCGGGAGCACAGATACGCAGTATTTT. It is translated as CASSAGTSGSTDTQYF.